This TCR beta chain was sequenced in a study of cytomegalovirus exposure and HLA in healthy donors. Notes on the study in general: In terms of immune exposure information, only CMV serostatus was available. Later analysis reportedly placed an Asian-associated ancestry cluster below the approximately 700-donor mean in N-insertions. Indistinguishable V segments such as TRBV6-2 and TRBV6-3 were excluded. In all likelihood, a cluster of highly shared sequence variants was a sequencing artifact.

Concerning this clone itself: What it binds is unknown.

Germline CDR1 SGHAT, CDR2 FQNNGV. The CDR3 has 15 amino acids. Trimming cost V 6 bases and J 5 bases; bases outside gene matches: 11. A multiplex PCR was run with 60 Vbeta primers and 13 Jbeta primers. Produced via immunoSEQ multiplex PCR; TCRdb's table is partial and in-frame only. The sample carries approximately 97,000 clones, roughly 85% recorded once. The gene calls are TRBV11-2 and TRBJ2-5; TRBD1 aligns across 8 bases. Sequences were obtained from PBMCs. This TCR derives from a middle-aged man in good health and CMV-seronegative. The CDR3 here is CASRPETGVLETQYF. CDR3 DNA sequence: TGTGCCAGCAGGCCCGAGACAGGGGTTTTGGAGACCCAGTACTTC. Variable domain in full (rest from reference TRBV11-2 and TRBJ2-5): EAGVAQSPRYKIIEKRQSVAFWCNPISGHATLYWYQQILGQGPKLLIQFQNNGVVDDSQLPKDRFSAERLKGVDSTLKIQPAKLEDSAVYLCASRPETGVLETQYFGPGTRLLVL.